The 14 T cell receptor beta chains presented below share a single source sample, sequenced in a study of cytomegalovirus exposure and HLA in healthy donors. Profiled with immunoSEQ multiplex PCR; TCRdb holds only in-frame clones, not every one. The sample has more than 20,000 clones; 95% to 97% are singletons. The specimen sequenced was PBMCs. These receptor sequences come from a young man in good health and CMV-seropositive.

This rearrangement joins TRBV4-3 to TRBJ2-6; 7 bases line up with TRBD1. Germline lookup yields CDR1 LGHNA and CDR2 YSLEER. This CDR3 spans 18 amino acids. The trim removed 0 bases at V and 4 bases at J, leaving 9 bases unmatched. Here the CDR3 reads CASSQEIQGSSGANVLTF. The CDR3 bases are TGCGCCAGCAGCCAAGAGATACAGGGGAGCTCCGGGGCCAACGTCCTGACTTTC.

The chain carries TRBV7-2 and TRBJ1-1, with D maybe TRBD1 (5 bases). V lost 4 bases to trimming and J lost 7 bases, with 13 bases between them. The germline V gene encodes CDR1 SGHTA and CDR2 FQGNSA. This CDR3 comprises 13 residues. This chain's CDR3 is CASSYLGRGEAFF. CDR3 nucleotides: TGTGCCAGCAGCTACCTGGGGAGGGGTGAAGCTTTCTTT.

This clone was observed a single time. The chain uses TRBV9 and TRBJ2-5, with D perhaps matching TRBD2 (6 bases). Gene TRBJ2-7 matches the end of the DNA better, so the J call may be wrong. The CDR3 loop spans 15 amino acids. Germline assignment: CDR1 SGDLS and CDR2 YYNGEE. CDR3 residues: CASSVESSGSYEQYF. The CDR3 region has the DNA TGTGCCAGCAGCGTTGAGAGTAGCGGAAGCTACGAGCAGTACTTC.

The chain uses TRBV5-1 and TRBJ1-2; the match to TRBD1 covers 9 bases. Germline V CDR1 and CDR2: SGHRS, YFSETQ. The CDR3 runs 14 residues. Unmatched junction bases numbered 6, after V lost 4 bases and J lost 5 bases. The CDR3 loop is CASSGQGTGYGYTF. In nucleotides, the CDR3 is TGCGCCAGCAGCGGACAGGGGACAGGGTATGGCTACACCTTC.

J is TRBJ1-4 and V is TRBV11-2; 7 bases map to TRBD1. CDR3 length equals 15 residues. The V gene's germline CDR1 is SGHAT and CDR2 FQNNGV. The junction had 8 bases not matched to a gene; V was cut back by 5 bases and J by 5 bases. CDR3 in DNA: TGTGCCAGCAGCCAAACCGGGACAGAGAATGAAAAACTGTTTTTT. It translates to CASSQTGTENEKLFF.

The chain combines TRBV30 with TRBJ1-3; TRBD1 matches 7 bases. Trimming cost V 0 bases and J 4 bases; bases outside gene matches: 15. This CDR3 is 18 amino acids long. CDR1 and CDR2 (germline): GTSNPN, SVGIG (reference sequence). In DNA, the CDR3 is TGTGCCTGGAGTGTTCGAGTCGGCCCGAGGGGACAGGGAAACACCATATATTTT. Protein: CAWSVRVGPRGQGNTIYF. The entire variable domain, with the rest obtained from reference TRBV30 and TRBJ1-3, is as follows: SQTIHQWPATLVQPVGSPLSLECTVEGTSNPNLYWYRQAAGRGLQLLFYSVGIGQISSEVPQNLSASRPQDRQFILSSKKLLLSDSGFYLCAWSVRVGPRGQGNTIYFGEGSWLTVV.

The chain links TRBV18 to TRBJ2-7; 11 bases agree with TRBD2. The V gene end was trimmed by 2 bases and the J gene end by 6 bases; junction bases not matched to a gene: 6. The germline CDR1 and CDR2 sequences are KGHSH and LQKENI. This CDR3 is built from 15 residues. The CDR3 DNA follows: TGTGCCAGCTCACCAATTCCCCTAGCGGGAGGCGAGCAGTACTTC. This sequence encodes CASSPIPLAGGEQYF. The whole variable domain, remainder taken from reference TRBV18 and TRBJ2-7, is NAGVMQNPRHLVRRRGQEARLRCSPMKGHSHVYWYRQLPEEGLKFMVYLQKENIIDESGMPKERFSAEFPKEGPSILRIQQVVRGDSAAYFCASSPIPLAGGEQYFGPGTRLTVT.

The chain recombines TRBV28 with TRBJ1-2; 7 bases match TRBD1. Losses at the gene ends were 3 bases for V and 6 bases for J; bases not matched to a gene: 4. CDR1 and CDR2 (germline): MDHEN, SYDVKM. The CDR3 sequence is 13 residues long. The CDR3 protein is CASSLGGQDGYTF. In DNA, the CDR3 is TGTGCCAGCAGTTTGGGCGGACAGGATGGCTACACCTTC.

The genes are TRBV7-2 and TRBJ1-2; no reliable D call. Germline-derived CDR1 and CDR2 are SGHTA and FQGNSA. The CDR3 is 12 residues long. Deletions cut 3 bases from V and 6 bases from J, with 8 bases between. CDR3 bases: TGTGCCAGCAGCTTGTGGGGAGATGGCTACACCTTC. Translation gives CASSLWGDGYTF.

The rearrangement links TRBV4-2 to TRBJ1-5, with D possibly matching TRBD1 (5 bases). Per germline, CDR1 LGHNA and CDR2 YNFKEQ. The length of the CDR3 is 15 residues. V dropped 7 bases and J dropped 0 bases, with 13 bases sitting between them. The CDR3: CASKDSTYSNQPQHF. The CDR3 bases are TGTGCCAGCAAAGACAGCACTTATAGCAATCAGCCCCAGCATTTT.

This clone came up a few times. This chain connects TRBV5-1 to TRBJ2-7; 7 bases map to TRBD1. This CDR3 is built from 14 residues. CDR1 SGHRS and CDR2 YFSETQ come from the germline V gene. Trimming cost V 0 bases and J 6 bases; bases outside gene matches: 6. The CDR3: CASSLGQGLGEQYF. CDR3 coding DNA: TGCGCCAGCAGCTTGGGACAGGGTTTGGGCGAGCAGTACTTC.

V is TRBV7-9 and J is TRBJ1-4, with D possibly being TRBD1 (5 bases). Per germline, CDR1 SEHNR and CDR2 FQNEAQ (reference sequence). CDR3 length: 12 amino acids. V was trimmed by 2 bases and J by 14 bases, leaving 12 bases between them. This CDR3 reads CASSLMTDWLFF. CDR3 in DNA: TGTGCCAGCAGCTTAATGACAGACTGGCTGTTTTTT.

The chain employs TRBV18 and TRBJ1-3; 10 bases are a match to TRBD1. Trimming took 5 bases from V and 2 from J; bases not matched to a gene: 6. The CDR3 has 16 amino acids. The germline V gene has CDR1 KGHSH and CDR2 LQKENI. CDR3 sequence: CASSSIGTGAGNTIYF. Here the CDR3 DNA reads TGTGCCAGCTCATCTATCGGGACAGGGGCTGGAAACACCATATATTTT.

The V call is TRBV2, the J call TRBJ2-7; tentatively, D is TRBD1 (5 bases). Deletions cut 4 bases from V and 0 bases from J, with 10 bases between. This CDR3 has 14 residues. Germline V lookup: CDR1 SNHLY, CDR2 FYNNEI. Here the CDR3 DNA reads TGTGCCAGCAGTGCGCAGGGTTTCTCCTACGAGCAGTACTTC. It codes for CASSAQGFSYEQYF.